The 30 T cell receptor beta chains below come from one sample, sequenced in a study of T cell clonality in common variable immunodeficiency. The method was immunoSEQ multiplex PCR; TCRdb's version includes in-frame clones alone and lacks a portion of them. The table lists fewer than 70,000 clones, with no singletons. Material: peripheral blood mononuclear cells. These receptors originate from a person aged 18 to 70 in good health.

Comments on this clone: The read gets to within 3 residues of the CDR3 end, and the germline J gene fills in the rest. V and J are TRBV19 and TRBJ1-1; 7 nucleotides agree with TRBD1. With V trimmed by 6 bases and J by 0 bases, 13 bases remained unmatched. The CDR3 extends over 17 amino acids. Germline CDR1 and CDR2: LNHDA and SQIVND (reference sequence). CDR3 DNA (partial): TGTGCCAGTAGCAGTAGACAGGGAAGGTTTCTGAACACTGAA. The encoded protein is CASSSRQGRFLNTE. The complete CDR3 reads CASSSRQGRFLNTEAFF.

This clone was detected ten times or more. The CDR3 extends 3 residues past the end of the read, so its final part is completed from the germline J gene. V is TRBV5-1 and J is TRBJ2-3; 8 bases align to TRBD1. The CDR3 spans 15 residues. Unmatched junction bases numbered 8, after V lost 3 bases and J lost 5 bases. Germline CDR1 SGHRS, CDR2 YFSETQ. The sequenced part of the CDR3 DNA is TGCGCCAGCAGCTCCGGACCAGGGGGCAAAGATACG. Protein sequence: CASSSGPGGKDT. The entire CDR3 reads CASSSGPGGKDTQYF. Based on the CDR3 plus reference TRBV5-1 and TRBJ2-3, the full variable domain is KAGVTQTPRYLIKTRGQQVTLSCSPISGHRSVSWYQQTPGQGLQFLFEYFSETQRNKGNFPGRFSGRQFSNSRSEMNVSTLELGDSALYLCASSSGPGGKDTQYFGPGTRLTVL.

This clone came up many times. The read ends 3 residues before the CDR3 terminus; that terminus is restored from the germline J gene. This chain connects TRBV7-3 to TRBJ1-5; D might be TRBD1 (5 bases). The CDR3 has 16 residues. V was trimmed by 11 bases and J by 0 bases, leaving 20 bases between them. The germline V gene encodes CDR1 SGHTA and CDR2 FQGTGA. The DNA read from the CDR3 is TGTGCCCGAAGACCGTGGGGCAGGGATAGCAATCAGCCC. Translating gives CARRPWGRDSNQP. The entire CDR3 reads CARRPWGRDSNQPQHF.

This clone was counted a few times. The read ends 3 residues shy of where the CDR3 ends; the end is completed using the germline J gene. The V call is TRBV7-9, the J call TRBJ2-7; the D is unclear. This CDR3 is built from 14 residues. Deletions cut 1 base from V and 5 bases from J, with 12 bases between. Germline CDR1 and CDR2: SEHNR and FQNEAQ (reference sequence). The CDR3: CASSLGNSWDEQYF. CDR3 DNA (partial): TGTGCCAGCAGCTTAGGGAATAGCTGGGACGAG.

This clone was detected many times. Read coverage stops 3 residues before the CDR3 terminus; the germline J gene supplies the remainder. The chain couples TRBV19 to TRBJ2-7, with D possibly being TRBD2 (6 bases). Looked up from germline, CDR1 is LNHDA and CDR2 is SQIVND (reference sequence). The CDR3 contains 14 residues. V shed 5 bases and J shed 1 base, with 12 bases lying between them. The DNA read from the CDR3 is TGTGCCAGTAGTCCCTCTAGCGCGTCCTACGAG. This sequence encodes CASSPSSASYE. The complete CDR3 sequence is CASSPSSASYEQYF.

This clone came up a few times. The sequenced CDR3 bases are TGTGCCAGCAGGGACCCGGGACAAGAA. Translation gives CASRDPGQE. The whole CDR3 region reads CASRDPGQEAFF. V gene TRBV2 combines with J gene TRBJ1-1; a weak D match, TRBD1 (6 bases). The observed sequence ends 3 residues before the CDR3 terminus, with the missing tail filled in from the germline J gene. CDR1 and CDR2 from the germline V gene are SNHLY and FYNNEI. This CDR3 spans 12 amino acids.

This clone was detected ten times or more. The sequence runs out 3 residues before the end of the CDR3; the remainder is reconstructed from the germline J gene. The rearrangement uses TRBV24-1 and TRBJ2-7, with TRBD1 identical over 7 bases. The ends lost 4 bases at V and 3 bases at J; junction bases unmatched: 11. The germline V gene encodes CDR1 KGHDR and CDR2 SFDVKD. The CDR3 has 16 residues. CDR3 DNA, as far as it was read: TGTGCCACCAGTGACCCGACAGGGCAGGCGGTCTACGAG. Protein product: CATSDPTGQAVYE. The CDR3 as a whole reads CATSDPTGQAVYEQYF.

There are many counts of this clone. From the germline J gene comes the end of the CDR3, since the read stops 3 residues before it. This chain connects TRBV7-2 to TRBJ2-2; no clear D. Trimming pared 1 base from V and 8 bases from J, leaving 8 bases between. The CDR3 has 13 amino acids. CDR1 and CDR2 (germline): SGHTA, FQGNSA. The DNA read from the CDR3 is TGTGCCAGCAGCTTAGGGCCTCTGGGGGAG. Encoded protein: CASSLGPLGE. The whole CDR3 protein reads CASSLGPLGELFF.

This clone was detected ten times or more. The sequence runs out 3 residues before the end of the CDR3; the remainder is reconstructed from the germline J gene. The chain recombines TRBV2 with TRBJ1-4; tentatively, D is TRBD1 (5 bases). The germline V and J ends were trimmed by 11 bases and 2 bases, with 15 bases remaining between them. Germline loops: CDR1 SNHLY, CDR2 FYNNEI. This CDR3 spans 14 amino acids. CDR3 sequence: CAGLETATNEKLFF. The sequenced CDR3 bases are TGTGCCGGGTTGGAGACAGCTACTAATGAAAAA.

This clone was recorded many times. The junction does not match germline at one end; this may be a read error. The read ends 3 residues shy of where the CDR3 ends; the end is completed using the germline J gene. The chain joins TRBV4-2 to TRBJ2-7; weak D call: TRBD1 (5 bases). The CDR3 sequence is 15 residues long. The germline V gene has CDR1 LGHNA and CDR2 YNFKEQ. The CDR3 spells CASSQSQDPRDEQYF. The part of the CDR3 DNA that was read is TGCGCCAGCAGCCAATCACAGGACCCTCGGGACGAG.

This clone was counted a few times. The read gets to within 3 residues of the CDR3 end, and the germline J gene fills in the rest. The chain joins TRBV5-1 to TRBJ2-3; 9 bases agree with TRBD1. This CDR3 spans 17 amino acids. Germline CDR1 SGHRS, CDR2 YFSETQ. The CDR3 bases that were read are TGCGCCAGCTCTCCGCAGGGGACAGGGAGCGGTTTTCTGGCG. Protein sequence: CASSPQGTGSGFLA. The whole CDR3 is CASSPQGTGSGFLAQYF.

The table lists this clone with many counts. The missing CDR3 end, 3 residues past where the read stops, is filled in from the germline J gene. This chain uses TRBV18 with TRBJ2-7; 14 bases align to TRBD2. V gave up 0 bases and J gave up 6 bases; unmatched junction bases: 10. Per the germline V gene, CDR1 is KGHSH and CDR2 is LQKENI. CDR3 length equals 18 residues. The CDR3 is CASSPPGLAGAVASEQYF. CDR3 bases read: TGTGCCAGCTCACCACCGGGACTAGCGGGAGCGGTTGCCTCCGAG.

Many counts were recorded for this clone. The read comes to an end 3 residues before the CDR3 does, leaving the germline J gene to fill in the end. This chain links TRBV7-9 with TRBJ2-7; 9 nucleotides align to TRBD1. CDR1 is SEHNR, CDR2 FQNEAQ, per germline (reference sequence). V lost 2 bases, J lost 6 bases, and 8 bases stayed unmatched. This CDR3 comprises 15 residues. CDR3 bases read: TGTGCCAGCAGCTTATTGTACAGGGGGCAGGGCGAG. Translation: CASSLLYRGQGE. The complete CDR3 protein is CASSLLYRGQGEQYF. Based on the CDR3 plus reference TRBV7-9 and TRBJ2-7, the full variable domain is DTGVSQNPRHKITKRGQNVTFRCDPISEHNRLYWYRQTLGQGPEFLTYFQNEAQLEKSRLLSDRFSAERPKGSFSTLEIQRTEQGDSAMYLCASSLLYRGQGEQYFGPGTRLTVT.

At least ten counts were recorded for this clone. With the read ending 3 residues before the CDR3 end, the germline J gene is used to fill in that end. V gene TRBV20-1 combines with J gene TRBJ1-6; D call uncertain. Germline CDR1 reads DFQATT; CDR2 reads SNEGSKA (reference sequence). With 3 bases removed from V and 8 bases from J, the gap between germline ends came to 5 bases. CDR3 length equals 11 residues. The CDR3 is CSASGHSPLHF. The CDR3 bases that were read are TGCAGTGCTAGCGGTCATTCACCC.

In this sample, this clone turned up many times. The read comes to an end 3 residues before the CDR3 does, leaving the germline J gene to fill in the end. This chain uses TRBV5-4 with TRBJ2-5, with a weak D call TRBD1 (6 bases). CDR3 length: 15 amino acids. Germline CDR1 and CDR2: SGHNT and YYREEE (reference sequence). Trimming cost V 4 bases and J 2 bases, with 15 bases left between them. Partial CDR3 DNA: TGTGCCAGCAGCCGACATGGACAGATTCAAGAGACC. Translated: CASSRHGQIQET. From start to end, the CDR3 is CASSRHGQIQETQYF.

This clone was picked up many times. The read ends 3 residues shy of where the CDR3 ends; the end is completed using the germline J gene. The V and J genes are TRBV12-3 or TRBV12-4 and TRBJ2-1; 11 bases line up with TRBD2. CDR3 size: 18 residues. The V gene end was trimmed by 1 base and the J gene end by 5 bases; junction bases not matched to a gene: 10. CDR3 loop: CASSLELRTSGQNNEQFF. The CDR3 bases that were read are TGTGCCAGCAGTTTAGAGTTAAGGACTAGCGGGCAGAACAATGAG.

In its sample, this clone was seen many times. Incomplete CDR3 DNA: TGTGCCTGGAGGCGGAGACGGGGATATGATGGC. Translation: CAWRRRRGYDG. The full CDR3 reads CAWRRRRGYDGYTF. The gene calls are TRBV30 and TRBJ1-2; D is uncertain. The read is 3 residues too short to cover the CDR3 end, so that end is filled in from the germline J gene. The CDR3 totals 14 residues. Per the germline V gene, CDR1 is GTSNPN and CDR2 is SVGIG (reference sequence). V was clipped by 3 bases and J by 6 bases, with 17 bases between them.

This clone was seen repeatedly, ten times or more. With the read ending 3 residues before the CDR3 end, the germline J gene is used to fill in that end. The chain joins TRBV5-1 to TRBJ1-2, with a possible D match to TRBD1 (5 bases). Between the trimmed V and J ends, which lost 1 base and 4 bases, there was a span of 14 bases. The CDR3 is 15 amino acids. Germline V gene sequence: CDR1 SGHRS, CDR2 YFSETQ. This CDR3 reads CASSLFGREAYGYTF. The sequenced CDR3 bases are TGCGCCAGCAGCTTGTTTGGCAGGGAAGCCTATGGC.

This clone has a count of ten or more. The sequenced fragment ends 3 residues before the CDR3 boundary, so the rest is inferred from the germline J gene. The chain carries TRBV2 and TRBJ2-7, with a weak D call TRBD2 (6 bases). V lost 8 bases, J lost 1 base, and 12 bases lay in between. Germline V CDR1 and CDR2: SNHLY, FYNNEI. The CDR3 is made up of 13 amino acids. The CDR3 is CASVEGTSYEQYF. The covered CDR3 bases are TGTGCCAGCGTGGAGGGCACGTCCTACGAG.

This clone was picked up many times. This chain's CDR3 is CSARDPGQGAKDTQYF. The CDR3 bases that were read are TGCAGTGCTAGAGACCCGGGACAGGGGGCGAAGGATACG. The chain employs TRBV20-1 and TRBJ2-3; 12 bases align to TRBD1. The CDR3 is cut off 3 residues early in the read; its end comes from the germline J gene. Per germline, CDR1 DFQATT and CDR2 SNEGSKA (reference sequence). V was pared by 0 bases and J by 6 bases, with 7 bases of the junction left unmatched. This CDR3 contains 16 residues.

At least ten counts were recorded for this clone. The read terminates 3 residues before the CDR3 end, so the remaining end is supplied by the germline J gene. The J gene is TRBJ2-7, the V gene TRBV10-3; 11 bases are shared with TRBD2. The germline V gene encodes CDR1 ENHRY and CDR2 SYGVKD. The CDR3 contains 14 residues. Trimming took 10 bases from V and 4 from J; bases not matched to a gene: 9. CDR3 bases read: TGTGCCACTCTTAGCGGGAGGGCCAGATACGAG. Translating it yields CATLSGRARYE. The entire CDR3 protein is CATLSGRARYEQYF.

This clone has ten or more counts. The CDR3 end falls 3 residues outside the read, so it is completed with the germline J gene. The J gene is TRBJ2-7, the V gene TRBV28; D might be TRBD2 (6 bases). Germline-derived CDR1 and CDR2 are MDHEN and SYDVKM. Trimming stripped 4 bases from V and 4 bases from J, with 14 bases between. This CDR3 is built from 14 residues. The sequenced part of the CDR3 DNA is TGTGCCAGCAGTTCGACTAGTACCCTTTACGAG. Translation gives CASSSTSTLYE. The entire CDR3 is CASSSTSTLYEQYF.

This clone was seen repeatedly, ten times or more. The CDR3 loop reads CASSGQPSAQTQYF. The DNA read from the CDR3 is TGTGCCAGCAGTGGACAGCCCTCAGCCCAGACC. The chain has TRBV28 and TRBJ2-5; possibly TRBD1 for D (6 bases). The read terminates 3 residues ahead of where the CDR3 ends, so the germline J gene completes it. Germline V CDR1 and CDR2: MDHEN, SYDVKM. The CDR3 runs 14 residues. The V and J ends lost 5 bases and 6 bases respectively, with 16 bases between them.

This clone appeared many times. The read terminates 3 residues before the CDR3 end, so the remaining end is supplied by the germline J gene. The V and J genes are TRBV30 and TRBJ2-3, with D unresolved. Germline values: CDR1 GTSNPN, CDR2 SVGIG (reference sequence). The CDR3 has 15 amino acids. Trimming shortened V by 0 bases and J by 4 bases, and 14 bases separated the two germline ends. Incomplete CDR3 DNA: TGTGCCTGGAGTGTTTTTAGGGCTGGAGCAGATACG. The encoded protein is CAWSVFRAGADT. The CDR3 in full is CAWSVFRAGADTQYF.

There are many counts of this clone. The read ends 3 residues before the CDR3 terminus; that terminus is restored from the germline J gene. This chain joins TRBV10-1 and TRBJ2-3; no firm D call. The CDR3 consists of 14 residues. Germline V gene lookup returns CDR1 WNHNN and CDR2 SYGVQD (reference sequence). The V gene lost 0 bases and the J gene lost 0 bases, with 4 bases spanning the gap. CDR3 DNA, as far as it was read: TGCGCCAGCAGTGAGTCGACTAGCACAGATACG. It yields the protein CASSESTSTDT. The whole CDR3 protein reads CASSESTSTDTQYF.

This clone was seen ten or more times. The sequence runs out 3 residues before the end of the CDR3; the remainder is reconstructed from the germline J gene. The chain recombines TRBV12-3 or TRBV12-4 with TRBJ2-1; 7 nucleotides agree with TRBD2. Trimming removed 4 bases from V and 8 bases from J; junction bases left unmatched: 8. This CDR3 is built from 14 residues. CDR3 DNA, as far as it was read: TGTGCCAGCAGTTCTGCGGGAGTAAGGGATGAG. Amino acids: CASSSAGVRDE. The CDR3, in full, reads CASSSAGVRDEQFF.

This clone was counted ten times or more. Sequencing ends 3 residues short of the CDR3 end; the germline J gene provides the rest. The chain is built from TRBV19 and TRBJ2-2, with 13 positions matching TRBD2. The CDR3 is 16 residues long. The germline V gene has CDR1 LNHDA and CDR2 SQIVND (reference sequence). The V and J ends lost 7 bases and 2 bases, in that order; junction bases with no gene match: 4. The CDR3 loop is CASNSGLAGNTGELFF. CDR3 DNA, as far as it was read: TGTGCCAGTAACTCGGGACTAGCGGGAAACACCGGGGAG.

Note on this clone: The read halts 3 residues ahead of the CDR3 end, with the missing end drawn from the germline J gene. The chain links TRBV2 to TRBJ1-5; D might be TRBD1 (5 bases). The V gene's germline CDR1 is SNHLY and CDR2 FYNNEI. Trimming pared 3 bases from V and 4 bases from J, leaving 10 bases between. This CDR3 has 14 amino acids. CDR3 DNA (partial): TGTGCCAGCAGTGATGTGCCAGGGAATCAGCCC. The encoded protein is CASSDVPGNQP. The full CDR3 reads CASSDVPGNQPQHF.

This clone was counted ten times or more. The CDR3 goes on 3 residues after the read ends, and that part is filled in from the germline J gene. The rearrangement links TRBV30 to TRBJ2-7; a possible D gene is TRBD2 (6 bases). CDR1 is GTSNPN, CDR2 SVGIG, per germline (reference sequence). The CDR3 covers 12 residues. V dropped 3 bases and J dropped 4 bases, with 10 bases sitting between them. CDR3 loop: CAWRSRGYEQYF. The CDR3 bases that were read are TGTGCCTGGAGGTCCCGGGGGTACGAG.

This clone was seen at least ten times. The read halts 3 residues ahead of the CDR3 end, with the missing end drawn from the germline J gene. The chain combines TRBV19 with TRBJ2-3; D might be TRBD2 (5 bases). The V gene's germline CDR1 is LNHDA and CDR2 SQIVND (reference sequence). There are 14 residues in the CDR3. The V end was cut by 7 bases, the J end by 2 bases, with 13 bases between. This CDR3 is CASNVAGTTDTQYF. CDR3 bases read: TGTGCCAGTAATGTGGCGGGCACCACAGATACG.